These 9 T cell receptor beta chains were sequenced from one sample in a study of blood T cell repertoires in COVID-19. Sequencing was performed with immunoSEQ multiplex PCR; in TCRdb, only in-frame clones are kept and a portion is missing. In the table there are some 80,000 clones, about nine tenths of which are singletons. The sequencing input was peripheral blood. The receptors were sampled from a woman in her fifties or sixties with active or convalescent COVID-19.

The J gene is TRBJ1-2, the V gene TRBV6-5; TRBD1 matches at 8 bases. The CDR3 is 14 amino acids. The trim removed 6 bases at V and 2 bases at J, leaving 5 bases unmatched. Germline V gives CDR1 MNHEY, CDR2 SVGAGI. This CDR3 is CASSVSGGNYGYTF. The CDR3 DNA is TGTGCCAGCAGCGTATCAGGGGGCAACTATGGCTACACCTTC.

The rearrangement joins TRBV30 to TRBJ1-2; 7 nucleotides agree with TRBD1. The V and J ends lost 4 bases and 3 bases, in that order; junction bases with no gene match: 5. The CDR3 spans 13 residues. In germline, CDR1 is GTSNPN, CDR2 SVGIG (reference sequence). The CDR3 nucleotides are TGTGCCTGGAACCCGGGACAGCACTATGGCTACACCTTC. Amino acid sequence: CAWNPGQHYGYTF. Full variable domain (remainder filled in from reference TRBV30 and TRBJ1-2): SQTIHQWPATLVQPVGSPLSLECTVEGTSNPNLYWYRQAAGRGLQLLFYSVGIGQISSEVPQNLSASRPQDRQFILSSKKLLLSDSGFYLCAWNPGQHYGYTFGSGTRLTVV.

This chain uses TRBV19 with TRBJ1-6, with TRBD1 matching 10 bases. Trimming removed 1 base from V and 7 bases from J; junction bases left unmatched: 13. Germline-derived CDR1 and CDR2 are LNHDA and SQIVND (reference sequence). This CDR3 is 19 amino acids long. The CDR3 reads CASSIVGTGVVVSNSPLHF. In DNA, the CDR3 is TGTGCCAGTAGTATAGTCGGGACAGGGGTTGTCGTCTCGAATTCACCCCTCCACTTT. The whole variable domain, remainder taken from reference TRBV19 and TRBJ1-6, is DGGITQSPKYLFRKEGQNVTLSCEQNLNHDAMYWYRQDPGQGLRLIYYSQIVNDFQKGDIAEGYSVSREKKESFPLTVTSAQKNPTAFYLCASSIVGTGVVVSNSPLHFGNGTRLTVT.

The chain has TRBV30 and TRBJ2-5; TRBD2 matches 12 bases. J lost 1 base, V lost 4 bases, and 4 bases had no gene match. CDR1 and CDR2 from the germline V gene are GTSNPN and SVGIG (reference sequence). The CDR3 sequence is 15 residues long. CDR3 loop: CAWTGLAGTQETQYF. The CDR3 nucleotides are TGTGCCTGGACAGGACTAGCGGGGACCCAAGAGACCCAGTACTTC.

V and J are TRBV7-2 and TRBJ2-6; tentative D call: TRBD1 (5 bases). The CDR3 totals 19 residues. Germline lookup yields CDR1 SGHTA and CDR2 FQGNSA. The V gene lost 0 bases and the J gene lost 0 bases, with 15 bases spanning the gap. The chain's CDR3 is CASSLAGQGTISGANVLTF. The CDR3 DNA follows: TGTGCCAGCAGCTTAGCGGGGCAGGGTACTATCTCTGGGGCCAACGTCCTGACTTTC.

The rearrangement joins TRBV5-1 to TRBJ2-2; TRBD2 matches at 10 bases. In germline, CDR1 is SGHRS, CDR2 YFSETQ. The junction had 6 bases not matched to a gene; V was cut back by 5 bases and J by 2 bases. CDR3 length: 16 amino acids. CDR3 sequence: CASRRTSGVNTGELFF. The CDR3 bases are TGCGCCAGCAGACGCACTAGCGGGGTAAACACCGGGGAGCTGTTTTTT.

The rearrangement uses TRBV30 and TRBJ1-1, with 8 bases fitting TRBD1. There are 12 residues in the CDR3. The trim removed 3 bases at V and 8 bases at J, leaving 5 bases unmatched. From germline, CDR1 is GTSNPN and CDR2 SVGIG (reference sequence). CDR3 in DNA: TGTGCCTGGAGCAAACAGGGGGTCGAAGCTTTCTTT. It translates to CAWSKQGVEAFF.

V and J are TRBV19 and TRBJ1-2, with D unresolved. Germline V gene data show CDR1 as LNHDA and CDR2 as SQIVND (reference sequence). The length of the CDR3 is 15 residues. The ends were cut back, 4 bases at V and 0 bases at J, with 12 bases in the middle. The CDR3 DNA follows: TGTGCCAGTAGTACATACAGAATCTCTAACTATGGCTACACCTTC. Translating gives CASSTYRISNYGYTF.

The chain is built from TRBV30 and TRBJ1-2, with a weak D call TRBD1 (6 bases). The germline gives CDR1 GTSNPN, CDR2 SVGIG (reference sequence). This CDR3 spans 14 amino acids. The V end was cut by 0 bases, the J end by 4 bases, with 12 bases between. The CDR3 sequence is CAWSVKGVSYGYTF. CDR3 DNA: TGTGCCTGGAGTGTGAAGGGGGTCTCCTATGGCTACACCTTC. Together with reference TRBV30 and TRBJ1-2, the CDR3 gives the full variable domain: SQTIHQWPATLVQPVGSPLSLECTVEGTSNPNLYWYRQAAGRGLQLLFYSVGIGQISSEVPQNLSASRPQDRQFILSSKKLLLSDSGFYLCAWSVKGVSYGYTFGSGTRLTVV.